The clone carrying this TCR beta chain was seen more than once but under ten times. What it binds is unknown. TCRdb analysed the RT-PCR reads with MiXCR anew, one entry per CDR3 protein. The table has more than 700,000 distinct CDR3 sequences, about 20% seen once. This sample was taken from a study of response to subunit inactivated influenza vaccine. Study conclusions and caveats: Authors proposed each seasonal influenza vaccination draws in few new T cells.

Trimming removed 0 bases from V and 10 bases from J, with 9 bases in between. The CDR3 is made up of 12 amino acids. Sequencing was performed on PBMCs from blood, taken 5 days after vaccination. The chain recombines TRBV12-3 or TRBV12-4 with TRBJ1-1; D gene ambiguous. This receptor was obtained from a man in his fifties who received an inactivated influenza vaccine. The CDR3: CASSLASQAAFF. In nucleotides, the CDR3 is TGTGCCAGCAGTTTAGCATCCCAGGCAGCTTTCTTT.